This T cell receptor beta chain emerged from a study of shared clonotypes between healthy human individuals. Study-wide points: Generally, naive subsets came out with larger estimated richness than memory subsets. Generation probabilities were higher for clonotypes shared across all four sorted-subset donors than for unshared ones.

Comments on this clone: Its cognate antigen is unknown.

The assay was run at deep level. An even split of each subset's genomic DNA across several immunoSEQ plates was performed. Produced via immunoSEQ multiplex PCR; TCRdb's table is partial and in-frame only. The sample lists approximately 87,000 clones, roughly two thirds occurring once. This CDR3 is built from 14 residues. Germline V CDR1 and CDR2: SNHLY, FYNNEI. Trimming took 4 bases from V and 9 from J; bases not matched to a gene: 6. This receptor was taken from a man younger than 40 in good health. Sequenced: memory CD8+ T cells sorted from blood. Noted subset: CD45RO+ cells pooled with CCR7-negative TemRA cells. The chain carries TRBV2 and TRBJ2-6; 7 nucleotides agree with TRBD1. The CDR3 coding sequence is TGTGCCAGCAGTGCTAGACAGGGTAGCAACGTCCTGACTTTC. As protein: CASSARQGSNVLTF.